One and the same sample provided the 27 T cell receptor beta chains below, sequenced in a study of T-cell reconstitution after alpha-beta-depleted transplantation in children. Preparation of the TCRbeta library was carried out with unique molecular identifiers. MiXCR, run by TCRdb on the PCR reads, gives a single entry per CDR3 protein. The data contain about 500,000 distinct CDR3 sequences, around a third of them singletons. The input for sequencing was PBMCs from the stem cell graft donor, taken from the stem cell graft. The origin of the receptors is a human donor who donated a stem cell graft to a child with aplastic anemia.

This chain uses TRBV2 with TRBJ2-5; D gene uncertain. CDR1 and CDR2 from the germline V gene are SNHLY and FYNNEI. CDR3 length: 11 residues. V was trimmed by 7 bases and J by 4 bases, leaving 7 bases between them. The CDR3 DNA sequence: TGTGCCAGCACAGTGCGAGAGACCCAGTACTTC. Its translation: CASTVRETQYF.

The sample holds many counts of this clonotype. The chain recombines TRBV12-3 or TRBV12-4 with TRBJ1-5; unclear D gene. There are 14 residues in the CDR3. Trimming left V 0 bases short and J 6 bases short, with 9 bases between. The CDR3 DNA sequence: TGTGCCAGCAGTTTAGCAGGGAATGGTCAGCCCCAGCATTTT. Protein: CASSLAGNGQPQHF.

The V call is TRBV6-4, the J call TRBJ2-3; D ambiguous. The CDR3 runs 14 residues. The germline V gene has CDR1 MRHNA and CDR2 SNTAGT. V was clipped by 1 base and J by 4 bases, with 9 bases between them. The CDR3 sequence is CASSDFPGSDTQYF. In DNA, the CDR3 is TGTGCCAGCAGTGACTTTCCTGGGTCAGATACGCAGTATTTT.

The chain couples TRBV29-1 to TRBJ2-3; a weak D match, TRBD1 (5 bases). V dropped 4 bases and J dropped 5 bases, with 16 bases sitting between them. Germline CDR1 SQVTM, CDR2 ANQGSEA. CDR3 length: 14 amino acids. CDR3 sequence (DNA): TGCAGCGTTGTCCCCCAGGGCCTCGGAGATACGCAGTATTTT. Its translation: CSVVPQGLGDTQYF.

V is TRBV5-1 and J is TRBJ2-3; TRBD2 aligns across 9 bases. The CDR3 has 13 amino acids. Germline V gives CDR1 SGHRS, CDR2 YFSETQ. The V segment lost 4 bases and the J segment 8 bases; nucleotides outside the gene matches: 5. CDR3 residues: CASSPELAGTQYF. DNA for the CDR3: TGCGCCAGCAGCCCAGAACTAGCGGGTACGCAGTATTTT.

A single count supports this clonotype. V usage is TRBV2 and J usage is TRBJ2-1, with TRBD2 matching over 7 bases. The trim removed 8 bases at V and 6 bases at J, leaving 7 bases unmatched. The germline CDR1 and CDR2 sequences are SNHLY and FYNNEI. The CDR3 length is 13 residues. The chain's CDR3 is CASLGGTRNEQFF. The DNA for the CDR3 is TGTGCCAGCTTGGGAGGGACCCGCAATGAGCAGTTCTTC. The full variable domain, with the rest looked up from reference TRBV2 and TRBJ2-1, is EPEVTQTPSHQVTQMGQEVILRCVPISNHLYFYWYRQILGQKVEFLVSFYNNEISEKSEIFDDQFSVERPDGSNFTLKIRSTKLEDSAMYFCASLGGTRNEQFFGPGTRLTVL.

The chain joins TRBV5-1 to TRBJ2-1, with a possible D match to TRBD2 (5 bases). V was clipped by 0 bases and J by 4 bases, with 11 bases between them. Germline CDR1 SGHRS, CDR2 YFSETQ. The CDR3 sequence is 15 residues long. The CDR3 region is CASSLAGELYNEQFF. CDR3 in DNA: TGCGCCAGCAGCTTGGCCGGGGAACTATACAATGAGCAGTTCTTC.

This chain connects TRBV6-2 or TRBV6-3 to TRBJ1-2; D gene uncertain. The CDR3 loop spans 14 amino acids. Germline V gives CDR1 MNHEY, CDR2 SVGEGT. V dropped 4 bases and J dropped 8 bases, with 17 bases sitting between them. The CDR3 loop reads CASSLRAPGRGYTF. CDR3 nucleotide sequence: TGTGCCAGCAGTTTACGGGCCCCCGGCAGGGGCTACACCTTC.

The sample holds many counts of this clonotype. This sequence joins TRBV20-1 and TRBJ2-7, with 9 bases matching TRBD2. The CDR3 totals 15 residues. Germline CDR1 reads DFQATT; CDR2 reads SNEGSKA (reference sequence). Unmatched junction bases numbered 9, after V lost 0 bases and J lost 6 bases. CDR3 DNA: TGCAGTGCTAGAGAAAGCGGGAGGATGGCAGGCGAGCAGTACTTC. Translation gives CSARESGRMAGEQYF.

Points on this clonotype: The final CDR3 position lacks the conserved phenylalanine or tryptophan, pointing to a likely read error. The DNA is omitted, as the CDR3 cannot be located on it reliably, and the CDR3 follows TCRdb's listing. This CDR3 reads CSARDGEGL. The chain employs TRBV20-1 and TRBJ1-1. The CDR3 adds up to 9 amino acids, both ends counted. Germline V CDR1 and CDR2: DFQATT, SNEGSKA (reference sequence).

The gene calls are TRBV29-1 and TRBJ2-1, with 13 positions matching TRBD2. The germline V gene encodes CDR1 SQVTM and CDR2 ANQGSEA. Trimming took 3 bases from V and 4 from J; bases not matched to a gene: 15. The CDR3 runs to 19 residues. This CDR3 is CSVDSVPLAGGLLYNEQFF. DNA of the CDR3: TGCAGCGTTGACTCGGTACCACTAGCGGGAGGGCTCTTATACAATGAGCAGTTCTTC.

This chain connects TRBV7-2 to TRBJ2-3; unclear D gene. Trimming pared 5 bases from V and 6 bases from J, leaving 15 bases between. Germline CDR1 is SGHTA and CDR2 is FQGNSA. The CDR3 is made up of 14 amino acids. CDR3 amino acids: CASSPAWGSDTQYF. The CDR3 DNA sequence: TGTGCCAGCAGCCCCGCCTGGGGTTCCGATACGCAGTATTTT. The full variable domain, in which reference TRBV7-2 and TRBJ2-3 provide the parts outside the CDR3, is GAGVSQSPSNKVTEKGKDVELRCDPISGHTALYWYRQSLGQGLEFLIYFQGNSAPDKSGLPSDRFSAERTGGSVSTLTIQRTQQEDSAVYLCASSPAWGSDTQYFGPGTRLTVL.

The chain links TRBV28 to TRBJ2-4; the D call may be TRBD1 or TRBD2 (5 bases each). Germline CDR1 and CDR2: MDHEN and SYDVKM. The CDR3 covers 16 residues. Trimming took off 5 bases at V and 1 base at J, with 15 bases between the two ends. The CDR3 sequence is CASSPSFEGAKNIQYF. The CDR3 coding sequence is TGTGCCAGCAGTCCCTCTTTTGAGGGGGCCAAAAACATTCAGTACTTC.

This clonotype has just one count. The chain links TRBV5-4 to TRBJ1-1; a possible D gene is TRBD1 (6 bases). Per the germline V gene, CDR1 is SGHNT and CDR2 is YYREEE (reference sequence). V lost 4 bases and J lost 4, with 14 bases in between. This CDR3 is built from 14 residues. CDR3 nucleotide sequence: TGTGCCAGCAGCCGCGGGGGGCGCAGCACTGAAGCTTTCTTT. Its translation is CASSRGGRSTEAFF. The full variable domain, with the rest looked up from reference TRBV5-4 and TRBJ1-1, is ETGVTQSPTHLIKTRGQQVTLRCSSQSGHNTVSWYQQALGQGPQFIFQYYREEENGRGNFPPRFSGLQFPNYSSELNVNALELDDSALYLCASSRGGRSTEAFFGQGTRLTVV.

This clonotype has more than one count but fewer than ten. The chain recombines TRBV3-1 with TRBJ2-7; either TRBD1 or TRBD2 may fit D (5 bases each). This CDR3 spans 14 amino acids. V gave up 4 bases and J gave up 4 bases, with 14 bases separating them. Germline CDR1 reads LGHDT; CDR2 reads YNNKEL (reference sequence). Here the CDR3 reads CASSRRDPRYEQYF. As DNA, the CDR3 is TGTGCCAGCAGCCGCAGGGACCCCAGATACGAGCAGTACTTC.

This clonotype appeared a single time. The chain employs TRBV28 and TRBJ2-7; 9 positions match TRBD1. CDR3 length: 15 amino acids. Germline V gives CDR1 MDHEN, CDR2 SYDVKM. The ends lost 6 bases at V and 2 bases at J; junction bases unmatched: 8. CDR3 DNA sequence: TGTGCCAGCAGCAACCCCGGGACAGGGACCTACGAGCAGTACTTC. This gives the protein CASSNPGTGTYEQYF.

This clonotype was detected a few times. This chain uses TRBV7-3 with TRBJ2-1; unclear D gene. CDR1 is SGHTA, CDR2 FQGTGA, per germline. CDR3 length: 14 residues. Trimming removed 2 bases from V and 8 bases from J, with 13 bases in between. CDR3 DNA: TGTGCCAGCAGCTTAGGGCCAGGTGTCCATGAGCAGTTCTTC. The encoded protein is CASSLGPGVHEQFF.

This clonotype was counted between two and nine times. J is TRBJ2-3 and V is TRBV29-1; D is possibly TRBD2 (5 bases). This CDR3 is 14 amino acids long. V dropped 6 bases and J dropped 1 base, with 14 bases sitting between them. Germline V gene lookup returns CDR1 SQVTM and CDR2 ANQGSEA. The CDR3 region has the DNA TGCAGCGTGACCCCAGCGGTACGCACAGATACGCAGTATTTT. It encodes CSVTPAVRTDTQYF.

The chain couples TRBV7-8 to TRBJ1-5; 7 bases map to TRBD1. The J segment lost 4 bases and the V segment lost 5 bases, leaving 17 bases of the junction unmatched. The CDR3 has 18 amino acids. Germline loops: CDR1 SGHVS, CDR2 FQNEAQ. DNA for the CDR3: TGTGCCAGCAGCGCCGGTGGAGGGAAGGCAGGGGGTAATCAGCCCCAGCATTTT. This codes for CASSAGGGKAGGNQPQHF.

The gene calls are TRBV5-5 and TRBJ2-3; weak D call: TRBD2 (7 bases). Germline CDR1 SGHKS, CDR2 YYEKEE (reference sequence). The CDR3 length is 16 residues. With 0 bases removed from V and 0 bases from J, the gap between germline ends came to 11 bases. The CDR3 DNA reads TGTGCCAGCAGCTTGGGTAGGGGGGGGAGCACAGATACGCAGTATTTT. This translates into CASSLGRGGSTDTQYF.

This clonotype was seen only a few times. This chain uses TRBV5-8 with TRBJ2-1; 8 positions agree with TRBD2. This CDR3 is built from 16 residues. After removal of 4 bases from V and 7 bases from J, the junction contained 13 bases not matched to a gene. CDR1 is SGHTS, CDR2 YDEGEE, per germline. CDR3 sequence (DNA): TGTGCCAGCAGCACCAATCCGGGACTAGTAGGGAATGAGCAGTTCTTC. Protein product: CASSTNPGLVGNEQFF.

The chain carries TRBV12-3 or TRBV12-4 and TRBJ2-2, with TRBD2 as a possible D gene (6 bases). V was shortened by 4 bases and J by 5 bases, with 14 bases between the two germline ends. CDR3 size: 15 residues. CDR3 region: CASSSTSPGTGELFF. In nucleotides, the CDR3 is TGTGCCAGCAGTTCGACTAGTCCTGGGACCGGGGAGCTGTTTTTT.

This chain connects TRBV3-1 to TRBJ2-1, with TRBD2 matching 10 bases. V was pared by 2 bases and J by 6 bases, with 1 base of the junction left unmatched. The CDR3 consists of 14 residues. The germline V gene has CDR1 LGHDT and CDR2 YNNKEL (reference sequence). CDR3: CASSQPSGSNEQFF. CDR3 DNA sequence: TGTGCCAGCAGCCAACCTAGCGGGAGCAATGAGCAGTTCTTC.

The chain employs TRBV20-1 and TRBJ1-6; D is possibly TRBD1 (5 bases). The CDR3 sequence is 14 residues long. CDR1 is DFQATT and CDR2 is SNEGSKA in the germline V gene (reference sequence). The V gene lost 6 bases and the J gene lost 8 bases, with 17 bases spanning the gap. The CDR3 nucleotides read TGCAGTGCCCCGAAGCGGCAGGGCTATTCACCCCTCCACTTT. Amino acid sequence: CSAPKRQGYSPLHF.

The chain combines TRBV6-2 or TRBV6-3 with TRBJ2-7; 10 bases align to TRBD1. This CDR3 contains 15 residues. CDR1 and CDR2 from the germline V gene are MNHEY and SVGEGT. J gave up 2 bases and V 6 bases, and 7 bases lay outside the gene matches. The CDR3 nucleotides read TGTGCCAGCAGGGGGACCGGGACAGGGGCCTACGAGCAGTACTTC. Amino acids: CASRGTGTGAYEQYF.

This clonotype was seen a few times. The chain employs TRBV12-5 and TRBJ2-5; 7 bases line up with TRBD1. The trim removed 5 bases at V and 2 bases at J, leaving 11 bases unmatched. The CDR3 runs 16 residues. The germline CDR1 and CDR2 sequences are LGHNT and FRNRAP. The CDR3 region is CASGPPGQTNQETQYF. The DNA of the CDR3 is TGTGCTAGTGGTCCCCCGGGACAGACGAATCAAGAGACCCAGTACTTC.

CDR3 residues: CASSQQAGTDTQYF. The CDR3 region has the DNA TGTGCCAGCAGCCAGCAGGCGGGAACAGATACGCAGTATTTT. The chain uses TRBV7-2 and TRBJ2-3; D is perhaps TRBD2 (6 bases). The V end was cut by 5 bases, the J end by 3 bases, with 12 bases between. The CDR3 consists of 14 residues. CDR1 and CDR2 (germline): SGHTA, FQGNSA.